This T cell receptor beta chain originates from a study of CD8 T cells in ankylosing spondylitis. TCRdb reanalysed the 5' RACE reads using MiXCR and keeps one entry per CDR3 protein. Of roughly 150,000 distinct CDR3 sequences listed, 30% to 40% are singletons. Turning to this clonotype: What it binds is not known.

Germline V gives CDR1 MNHNS, CDR2 SASEGT. The CDR3 contains 16 residues. With 5 bases clipped from V and 2 bases from J, the junction kept 6 bases outside the gene matches. Findings and caveats of the study: Relatively scarce in peripheral blood, disease-linked clones were CD8+. Blood of patients with ankylosing spondylitis appeared to be characterized by a TCR beta motif of eight highly homologous variants.

The source material was synovial fluid, either unsorted or a sorted T cell fraction (not recorded which). The sequence derives from a male donor with ankylosing spondylitis. V usage is TRBV6-1 and J usage is TRBJ1-5; 10 bases line up with TRBD1. CDR3 loop: CASSPRDRGGNQPQHF. CDR3 DNA: TGTGCCAGCAGTCCCCGGGACAGGGGAGGCAATCAGCCCCAGCATTTT.